These 22 T cell receptor beta chains share one sample of origin, sequenced in a study of T-cell memory formation after mild COVID-19. From the 5' RACE reads, TCRdb called clonotypes with MiXCR, one entry per CDR3 protein. The sample consists of 110,000 to 150,000 distinct CDR3 sequences, approximately 25% of them appearing once. Sequenced sample: PBMCs or a T cell subset sorted from them (not recorded which). These receptors all come from an adult woman who had mild COVID-19 (a few samples of this study predate the infection). Cell type and time point are not known.

The gene calls are TRBV6-5 and TRBJ2-7; D is unresolved. The V and J ends lost 0 bases and 0 bases respectively, with 15 bases between them. The CDR3 has 17 residues. Germline V gene sequence: CDR1 MNHEY, CDR2 SVGAGI. The CDR3 sequence: CASSYSKLGPSSYEQYF. In nucleotides, the CDR3 is TGTGCCAGCAGTTACTCGAAGTTAGGACCGAGCTCCTACGAGCAGTACTTC.

The chain employs TRBV20-1 and TRBJ2-5; D not certain. Trimming took off 0 bases at V and 1 base at J, with 3 bases between the two ends. Germline V CDR1 and CDR2: DFQATT, SNEGSKA (reference sequence). The CDR3 spans 12 residues. CDR3 nucleotides: TGCAGTGCTAGAGATACCCAAGAGACCCAGTACTTC. The encoded protein is CSARDTQETQYF.

CDR3 amino acids: CASSQDFGMTDTQYF. The CDR3 region has the DNA TGTGCCAGCAGCCAAGATTTCGGGATGACAGATACGCAGTATTTT. The chain combines TRBV4-2 with TRBJ2-3, with D perhaps TRBD2 (5 bases). Germline V gene data show CDR1 as LGHNA and CDR2 as YNFKEQ. V was shortened by 0 bases and J by 3 bases, with 10 bases between the two germline ends. This CDR3 contains 15 residues.

This chain uses TRBV24-1 with TRBJ2-1; 7 bases align to TRBD2. CDR1 KGHDR and CDR2 SFDVKD come from the germline V gene. The CDR3 consists of 16 residues. After removal of 3 bases from V and 3 bases from J, the junction contained 7 bases not matched to a gene. CDR3: CATSDKSGTIYNEQFF. Written as DNA, the CDR3 is TGTGCCACCAGTGATAAGAGCGGGACTATCTACAATGAGCAGTTCTTC.

V gene TRBV10-3 combines with J gene TRBJ1-1; D unresolved. Trimming stripped 3 bases from V and 2 bases from J, with 7 bases between. The CDR3 covers 13 residues. Germline V gene sequence: CDR1 ENHRY, CDR2 SYGVKD. CDR3 DNA sequence: TGTGCCATCAGTGACGGGCCAAACACTGAAGCTTTCTTT. The encoded protein is CAISDGPNTEAFF.

The V and J genes are TRBV5-6 and TRBJ2-7; no reliable D call. The CDR3 loop spans 13 amino acids. Between the trimmed V and J ends, which lost 3 bases and 0 bases, there was a span of 7 bases. Germline CDR1 reads SGHDT; CDR2 reads YYEEEE. The CDR3 DNA sequence: TGTGCCAGCAGCTATACGGGCTCCTACGAGCAGTACTTC. It codes for CASSYTGSYEQYF.

V usage is TRBV7-9 and J usage is TRBJ2-7, with TRBD2 identical over 9 bases. The CDR3 runs to 14 residues. V was pared by 4 bases and J by 2 bases, with 3 bases of the junction left unmatched. The germline CDR1 and CDR2 sequences are SEHNR and FQNEAQ (reference sequence). The CDR3 is CASSSSSGTYEQYF. CDR3 DNA sequence: TGTGCCAGCAGCTCGTCTAGCGGGACCTACGAGCAGTACTTC.

This clonotype has only a few counts. The rearrangement links TRBV12-3 or TRBV12-4 to TRBJ2-5, with 10 bases fitting TRBD2. This CDR3 comprises 16 residues. With 6 bases clipped from V and 3 bases from J, the junction kept 10 bases outside the gene matches. The CDR3 protein is CASSSSGLAVKETQYF. CDR3 bases: TGTGCCAGCAGCTCCTCCGGACTAGCGGTAAAAGAGACCCAGTACTTC.

This clonotype came up a few times. The chain has TRBV5-1 and TRBJ2-5; D may be TRBD1 (6 bases). The CDR3 loop spans 14 amino acids. Germline CDR1 is SGHRS and CDR2 is YFSETQ. V was shortened by 4 bases and J by 4 bases, with 14 bases between the two germline ends. In nucleotides, the CDR3 is TGCGCCAGCAGCCCGACAGGAGGCGGAGAGACCCAGTACTTC. Translating gives CASSPTGGGETQYF.

A few counts support this clonotype. This chain links TRBV5-4 with TRBJ2-7; 15 nucleotides agree with TRBD2. This CDR3 spans 17 amino acids. Germline CDR1 is SGHNT and CDR2 is YYREEE (reference sequence). V lost 4 bases to trimming and J lost 7 bases; unmatched junction nucleotides: 12. In DNA, the CDR3 is TGTGCCAGCAGCCTAGACGGGACTAGCGGGAGGAAGAGGGAGCAGTACTTC. This encodes CASSLDGTSGRKREQYF.

The V call is TRBV7-6, the J call TRBJ1-1; 7 nucleotides agree with TRBD1. V was pared by 3 bases and J by 1 base, with 8 bases of the junction left unmatched. From germline, CDR1 is SGHVS and CDR2 FNYEAQ. The CDR3 runs 16 residues. CDR3 DNA: TGTGCCAGCAGCTTGGTCCCGGGACAGAGGAACACTGAAGCTTTCTTT. Translating it yields CASSLVPGQRNTEAFF.

This clonotype was seen only a few times. The chain has TRBV24-1 and TRBJ2-2, with D perhaps assigned TRBD1 or TRBD2 (5 bases each). Germline loops: CDR1 KGHDR, CDR2 SFDVKD. V shed 4 bases and J shed 3 bases, with 14 bases lying between them. The CDR3 totals 16 residues. CDR3 coding DNA: TGTGCCACCAGTGACCCCGCCGGGGCGGACACCGGGGAGCTGTTTTTT. Its translation: CATSDPAGADTGELFF.

V usage is TRBV7-9 and J usage is TRBJ2-1, with D maybe TRBD1 (6 bases). Trimming pared 2 bases from V and 6 bases from J, leaving 17 bases between. This CDR3 comprises 16 residues. Germline V gene sequence: CDR1 SEHNR, CDR2 FQNEAQ (reference sequence). CDR3 bases: TGTGCCAGCAGCTTATCAGGGGCCCGAATCGTCAATGAGCAGTTCTTC. It encodes CASSLSGARIVNEQFF.

V gene TRBV12-3 or TRBV12-4 combines with J gene TRBJ2-1; TRBD2 matches 10 bases. Losses at the gene ends were 0 bases for V and 9 bases for J; bases not matched to a gene: 2. The CDR3 sequence is 14 residues long. CDR3: CASSLAVAGGEQFF. CDR3 in DNA: TGTGCCAGCAGTTTAGCGGTAGCGGGGGGTGAGCAGTTCTTC.

This clonotype came up a few times. The chain has TRBV12-3 or TRBV12-4 and TRBJ1-3; D call uncertain. The CDR3 is made up of 15 amino acids. V was pared by 4 bases and J by 1 base, with 11 bases between. The CDR3 DNA reads TGTGCCAGCAGTTCGCACGGGTTGTCTGGAAACACCATATATTTT. This translates into CASSSHGLSGNTIYF.

J is TRBJ2-5 and V is TRBV5-5, with 10 bases identical to TRBD1. The CDR3 consists of 15 residues. Germline CDR1 is SGHKS and CDR2 is YYEKEE (reference sequence). V trimming: 5 bases; J trimming: 5 bases; junction bases outside the gene matches: 9. The CDR3 spells CASSTGTGDIETQYF. CDR3 sequence (DNA): TGTGCCAGCAGTACCGGGACAGGGGATATTGAGACCCAGTACTTC.

J is TRBJ1-2 and V is TRBV29-1; possible D gene TRBD1, 5 bases. V was clipped by 3 bases and J by 3 bases, with 14 bases between them. The CDR3 consists of 14 residues. The germline CDR1 and CDR2 sequences are SQVTM and ANQGSEA. The DNA of the CDR3 is TGCAGCGTTGAGCAGGTGGGGCTAGACTATGGCTACACCTTC. Translated: CSVEQVGLDYGYTF.

In its sample, this clonotype was seen once. The chain combines TRBV7-6 with TRBJ2-3, with 11 bases fitting TRBD2. There are 17 residues in the CDR3. V lost 7 bases to trimming and J lost 4 bases; unmatched junction nucleotides: 13. Per the germline V gene, CDR1 is SGHVS and CDR2 is FNYEAQ. The CDR3 region has the DNA TGTGCCAGCACCCTCGTGATAGCGGGAGGGCCCCCAGATACGCAGTATTTT. This codes for CASTLVIAGGPPDTQYF.

This clonotype was recorded once. This chain links TRBV4-1 with TRBJ1-2; D not resolved. V shed 0 bases and J shed 0 bases, with 11 bases lying between them. The CDR3 covers 16 residues. CDR1 is MGHRA, CDR2 YSYEKL, per germline. CDR3 loop: CASSQERQRANYGYTF. DNA of the CDR3: TGCGCCAGCAGCCAAGAAAGGCAGAGAGCTAACTATGGCTACACCTTC.

The chain couples TRBV20-1 to TRBJ2-7; TRBD2 agrees at 9 bases. The V segment lost 0 bases and the J segment 7 bases; nucleotides outside the gene matches: 19. The CDR3 has 18 residues. The germline gives CDR1 DFQATT, CDR2 SNEGSKA (reference sequence). The CDR3, as DNA: TGCAGTGCTAGAGATCCCGTAGCAAGCGGGGGGCATCCATGGGAGCAGTACTTC. Its translation is CSARDPVASGGHPWEQYF.

This clonotype was recorded a few times. This chain links TRBV7-3 with TRBJ2-1; the D gene is possibly TRBD2 (6 bases). The V gene's germline CDR1 is SGHTA and CDR2 FQGTGA. The CDR3 is 14 residues long. Between the trimmed V and J ends, which lost 4 bases and 6 bases, there was a span of 13 bases. CDR3 coding DNA: TGTGCCAGCAGCTCCGGGACTTTCGGCAATGAGCAGTTCTTC. It translates to CASSSGTFGNEQFF.

This clonotype was detected a few times. The chain combines TRBV9 with TRBJ2-3, with 13 positions matching TRBD2. This CDR3 is built from 17 residues. Germline trimming cut 3 bases from V and 5 bases from J; bases unmatched to any gene: 9. CDR1 and CDR2 (germline): SGDLS, YYNGEE. CDR3 in amino acids: CASSAQLAGGQEDTQYF. The CDR3 DNA sequence: TGTGCCAGCAGCGCCCAACTAGCGGGGGGGCAGGAAGATACGCAGTATTTT.